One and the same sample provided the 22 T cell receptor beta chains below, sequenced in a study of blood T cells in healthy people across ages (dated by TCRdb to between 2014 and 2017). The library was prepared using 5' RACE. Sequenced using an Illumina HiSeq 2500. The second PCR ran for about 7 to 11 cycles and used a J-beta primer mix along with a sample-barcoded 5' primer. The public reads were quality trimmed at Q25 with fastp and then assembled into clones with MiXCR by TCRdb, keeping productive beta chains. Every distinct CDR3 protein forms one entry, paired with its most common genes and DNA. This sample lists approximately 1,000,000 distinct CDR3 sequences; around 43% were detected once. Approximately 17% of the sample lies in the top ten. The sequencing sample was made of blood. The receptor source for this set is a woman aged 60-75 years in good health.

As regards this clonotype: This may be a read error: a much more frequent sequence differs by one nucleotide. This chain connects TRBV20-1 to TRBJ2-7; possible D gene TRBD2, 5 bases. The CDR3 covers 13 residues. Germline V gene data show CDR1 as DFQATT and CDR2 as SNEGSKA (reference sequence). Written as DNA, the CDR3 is TGCGGTGCTATGGCCGCCGGGGTCTACGAGCAGTACTTC. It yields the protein CGAMAAGVYEQYF.

CDR3 loop: CATSTGTGASYEQYF. The CDR3 DNA reads as TGTGCCACCAGCACGGGGACAGGGGCATCCTACGAGCAGTACTTC. This chain links TRBV15 with TRBJ2-7; TRBD1 agrees at 10 bases. The CDR3 extends over 15 amino acids. Germline CDR1 LNHNV, CDR2 YYDKDF (reference sequence). V dropped 4 bases and J dropped 1; count of bases not matched to a gene: 4.

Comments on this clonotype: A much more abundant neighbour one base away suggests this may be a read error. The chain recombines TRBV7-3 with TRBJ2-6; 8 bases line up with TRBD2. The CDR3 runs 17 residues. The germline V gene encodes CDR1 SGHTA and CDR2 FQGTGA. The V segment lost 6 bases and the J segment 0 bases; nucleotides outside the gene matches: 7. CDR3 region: CASRNAGGPSGANVLTF. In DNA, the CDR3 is TGTGCCAGCAGAAACGCGGGAGGCCCCTCTGGGGCCAACGTCCTGACTTTC.

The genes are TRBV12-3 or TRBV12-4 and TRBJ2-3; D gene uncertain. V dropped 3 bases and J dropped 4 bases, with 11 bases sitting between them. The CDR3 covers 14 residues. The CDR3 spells CASSFRQRADTQYF. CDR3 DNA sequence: TGTGCCAGCAGTTTCCGCCAAAGGGCAGATACGCAGTATTTT.

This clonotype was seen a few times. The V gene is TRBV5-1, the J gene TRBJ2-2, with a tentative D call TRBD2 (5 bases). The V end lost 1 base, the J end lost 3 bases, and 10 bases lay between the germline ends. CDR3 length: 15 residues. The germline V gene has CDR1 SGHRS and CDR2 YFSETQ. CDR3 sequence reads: CASSLPTGYTGELFF. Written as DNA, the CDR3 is TGCGCCAGCAGCTTGCCGACGGGATACACCGGGGAGCTGTTTTTT.

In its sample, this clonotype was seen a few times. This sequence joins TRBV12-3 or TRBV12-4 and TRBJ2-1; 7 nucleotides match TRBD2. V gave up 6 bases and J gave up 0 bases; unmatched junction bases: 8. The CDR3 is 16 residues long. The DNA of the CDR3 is TGTGCCAGCAGCGATATAGCGGGCTTCTCCTACAATGAGCAGTTCTTC. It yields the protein CASSDIAGFSYNEQFF.

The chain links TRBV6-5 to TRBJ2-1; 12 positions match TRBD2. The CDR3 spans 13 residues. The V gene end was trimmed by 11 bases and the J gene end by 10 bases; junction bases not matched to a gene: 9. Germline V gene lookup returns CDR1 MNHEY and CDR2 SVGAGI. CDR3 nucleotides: TGTGCCGGCCGGACTAGCGGGACCAGGGAGCAGTTCTTC. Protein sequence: CAGRTSGTREQFF.

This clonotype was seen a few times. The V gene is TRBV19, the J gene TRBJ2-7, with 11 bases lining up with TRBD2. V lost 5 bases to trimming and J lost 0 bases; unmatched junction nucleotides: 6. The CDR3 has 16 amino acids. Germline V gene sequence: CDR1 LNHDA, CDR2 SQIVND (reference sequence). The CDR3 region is CASSPLGLADSYEQYF. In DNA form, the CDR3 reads TGTGCCAGTAGTCCATTGGGACTAGCGGACTCCTACGAGCAGTACTTC.

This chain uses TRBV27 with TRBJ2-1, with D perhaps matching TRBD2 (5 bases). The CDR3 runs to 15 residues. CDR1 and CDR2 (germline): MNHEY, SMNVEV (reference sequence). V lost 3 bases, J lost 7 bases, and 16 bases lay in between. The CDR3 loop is CASSFDGKASNEQFF. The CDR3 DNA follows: TGTGCCAGCAGTTTCGACGGGAAAGCGAGTAATGAGCAGTTCTTC.

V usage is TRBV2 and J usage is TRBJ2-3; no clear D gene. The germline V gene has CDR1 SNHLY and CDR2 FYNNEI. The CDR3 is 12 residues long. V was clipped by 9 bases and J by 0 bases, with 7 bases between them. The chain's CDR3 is CASASSTDTQYF. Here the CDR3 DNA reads TGTGCCAGTGCCTCGAGCACAGATACGCAGTATTTT.

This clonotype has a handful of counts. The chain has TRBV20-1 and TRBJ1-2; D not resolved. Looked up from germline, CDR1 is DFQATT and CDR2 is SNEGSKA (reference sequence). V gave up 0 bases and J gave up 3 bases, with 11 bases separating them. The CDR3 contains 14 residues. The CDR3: CSARDETGYYGYTF. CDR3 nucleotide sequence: TGCAGTGCTAGAGATGAGACGGGGTACTATGGCTACACCTTC.

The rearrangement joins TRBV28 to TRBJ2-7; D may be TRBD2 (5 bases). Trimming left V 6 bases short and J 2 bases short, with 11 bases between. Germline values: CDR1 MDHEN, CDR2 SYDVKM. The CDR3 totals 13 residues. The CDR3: CASREVSAYEQYF. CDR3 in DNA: TGTGCCAGCAGGGAGGTTAGCGCCTACGAGCAGTACTTC.

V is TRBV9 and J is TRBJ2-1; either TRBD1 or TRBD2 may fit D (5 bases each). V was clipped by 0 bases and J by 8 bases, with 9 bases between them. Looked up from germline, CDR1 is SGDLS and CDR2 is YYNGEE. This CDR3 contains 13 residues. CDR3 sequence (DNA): TGTGCCAGCAGCGTAGTACTGGGGGATGAGCAGTTCTTC. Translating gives CASSVVLGDEQFF.

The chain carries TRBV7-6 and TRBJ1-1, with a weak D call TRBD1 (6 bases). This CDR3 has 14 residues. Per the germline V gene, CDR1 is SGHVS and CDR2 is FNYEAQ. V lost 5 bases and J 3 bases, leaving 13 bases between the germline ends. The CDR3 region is CASSPRGGDTEAFF. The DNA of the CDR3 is TGTGCCAGCAGCCCAAGGGGGGGGGACACTGAAGCTTTCTTT.

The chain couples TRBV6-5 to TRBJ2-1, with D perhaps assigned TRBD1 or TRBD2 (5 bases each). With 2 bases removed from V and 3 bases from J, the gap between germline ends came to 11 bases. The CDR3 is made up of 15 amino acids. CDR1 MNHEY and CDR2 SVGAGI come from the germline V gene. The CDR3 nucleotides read TGTGCCAGCAGTTACCGGGGACGGATCTACAATGAGCAGTTCTTC. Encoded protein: CASSYRGRIYNEQFF.

The chain's CDR3 is CASSPGGVNLGHTF. The CDR3 DNA follows: TGCGCCAGCAGCCCGGGAGGGGTCAACCTCGGACACACCTTC. The chain has TRBV5-1 and TRBJ1-2, with D possibly matching TRBD1 (5 bases). This CDR3 contains 14 residues. Germline values: CDR1 SGHRS, CDR2 YFSETQ. V was shortened by 4 bases and J by 12 bases, with 22 bases between the two germline ends.

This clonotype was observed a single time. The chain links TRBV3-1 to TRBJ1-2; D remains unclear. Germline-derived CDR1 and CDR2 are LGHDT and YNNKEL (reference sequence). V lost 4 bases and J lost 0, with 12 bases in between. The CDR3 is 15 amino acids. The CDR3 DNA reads TGTGCCAGCAGCCCAACGTATGGGGCTAACTATGGCTACACCTTC. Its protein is CASSPTYGANYGYTF.

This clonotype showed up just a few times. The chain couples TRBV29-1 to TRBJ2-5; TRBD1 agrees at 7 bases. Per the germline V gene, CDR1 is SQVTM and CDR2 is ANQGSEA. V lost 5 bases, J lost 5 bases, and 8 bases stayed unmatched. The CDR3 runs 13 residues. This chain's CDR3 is CSVIRGRGETQYF. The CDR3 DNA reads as TGCAGCGTTATTAGGGGGCGCGGGGAGACCCAGTACTTC.

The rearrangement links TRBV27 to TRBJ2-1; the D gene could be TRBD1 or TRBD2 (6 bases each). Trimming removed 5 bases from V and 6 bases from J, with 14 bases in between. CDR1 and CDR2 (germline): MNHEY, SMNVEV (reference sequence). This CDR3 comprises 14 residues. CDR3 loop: CASSAGHWGNEQFF. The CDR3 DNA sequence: TGTGCCAGCAGTGCGGGACACTGGGGCAATGAGCAGTTCTTC.

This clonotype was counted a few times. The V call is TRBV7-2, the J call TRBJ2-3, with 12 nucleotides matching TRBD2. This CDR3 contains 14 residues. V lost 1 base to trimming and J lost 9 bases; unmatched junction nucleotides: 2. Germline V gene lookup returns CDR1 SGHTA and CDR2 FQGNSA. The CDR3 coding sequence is TGTGCCAGCAGCTTAGTACTAGCGGGAGGAACGCAGTATTTT. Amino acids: CASSLVLAGGTQYF.

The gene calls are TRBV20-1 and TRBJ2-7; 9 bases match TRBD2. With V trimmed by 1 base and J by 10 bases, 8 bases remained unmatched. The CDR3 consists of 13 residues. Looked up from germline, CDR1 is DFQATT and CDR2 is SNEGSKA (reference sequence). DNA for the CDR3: TGCAGTGCTAGAGGACTAGCGGCGAACACCCAGTACTTC. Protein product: CSARGLAANTQYF.

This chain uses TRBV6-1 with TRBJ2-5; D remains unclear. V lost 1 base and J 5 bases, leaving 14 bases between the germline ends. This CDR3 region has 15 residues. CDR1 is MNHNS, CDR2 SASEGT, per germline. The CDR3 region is CASSEDPSERETQYF. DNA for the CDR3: TGTGCCAGCAGTGAAGATCCCTCAGAGAGGGAGACCCAGTACTTC.